The clone carrying this T cell receptor beta chain has only a few counts. Its antigen is not identified. This sample was included in a study of CD8 T cells in ankylosing spondylitis. The study's findings and limits: Within ankylosing spondylitis blood, a TCR beta motif made up of roughly eight highly homologous variants appeared to be characteristic. Previously reported in reactive arthritis synovial fluid and blood were some of the motif variants.

Losses at the gene ends were 0 bases for V and 12 bases for J; bases not matched to a gene: 8. The CDR3 length is 13 residues. In germline, CDR1 is SGHRS, CDR2 YFSETQ. TCRdb redid the calling of the 5' RACE reads with MiXCR, one entry per CDR3 protein. The sample lists roughly 440,000 distinct CDR3 sequences; approximately 17% were seen once. The sequence was collected from a male donor with ankylosing spondylitis. What was sequenced was blood, either unsorted or a sorted T cell fraction (not recorded which). The chain combines TRBV5-1 with TRBJ1-1; 7 bases fit TRBD1. The DNA for the CDR3 is TGCGCCAGCAGCTTGGAACAGGGGTTCGAGACTTTCTTT. The encoded protein is CASSLEQGFETFF.